What follows are 10 T cell receptor beta chains derived from one specimen sequenced in a study of blood T cell repertoires in COVID-19 (dated by TCRdb to 2019 to 2021). The method was the immunoSEQ multiplex PCR assay. TCRdb stores this immuneACCESS table with in-frame sequences only. Part of the clones is absent; in the studies checked, under half of the shortfall reflects unresolved V genes, and no reason is known for the rest. The sample records about 150,000 clones, 84% of which are singletons. The ten top clones hold less than 2.5% of the sample. Input material: peripheral blood. The origin of the receptors is a man between 70 and 80 years old with acute or convalescent COVID-19.

Here the CDR3 DNA reads TGTGCCAGCAGTTTGGTGGGCGGCTACACCTTC. Amino acid sequence: CASSLVGGYTF. V and J are TRBV12-3 or TRBV12-4 and TRBJ1-2; D gene uncertain. The V end was cut by 3 bases, the J end by 8 bases, with 7 bases between. The CDR3 runs 11 residues.

The V gene is TRBV24-1, the J gene TRBJ1-5; 8 bases fit TRBD1. The V segment lost 4 bases and the J segment 9 bases; nucleotides outside the gene matches: 13. Germline values: CDR1 KGHDR, CDR2 SFDVKD. The CDR3 length is 16 residues. DNA of the CDR3: TGTGCCACCAGTGAGTCTGGACAGGGCGGTTATCGGCCCCAGCATTTT. The encoded protein is CATSESGQGGYRPQHF.

The J gene is TRBJ1-1, the V gene TRBV2, with D perhaps matching TRBD1 (6 bases). Germline CDR1 reads SNHLY; CDR2 reads FYNNEI. Trimming shortened V by 1 base and J by 0 bases, and 9 bases separated the two germline ends. This CDR3 has 15 residues. The CDR3 DNA sequence: TGTGCCAGCAGTGAAGGGGGGACATTGAACACTGAAGCTTTCTTT. It encodes CASSEGGTLNTEAFF.

The rearrangement links TRBV5-4 to TRBJ1-4; no clear D gene. Germline V gene sequence: CDR1 SGHNT, CDR2 YYREEE (reference sequence). The CDR3 runs 15 residues. The germline V and J ends were trimmed by 0 bases and 2 bases, with 8 bases remaining between them. Here the CDR3 DNA reads TGTGCCAGCAGCTTGGGCGGGAGGACTAATGAAAAACTGTTTTTT. Protein product: CASSLGGRTNEKLFF.

V usage is TRBV11-2 and J usage is TRBJ2-2; no clear D gene. This CDR3 comprises 14 residues. Germline CDR1 SGHAT, CDR2 FQNNGV. V lost 2 bases, J lost 6 bases, and 10 bases lay in between. CDR3 nucleotides: TGTGCCAGCAGCTTAAGCGCGGTCCCCGGGGAGCTGTTTTTT. Translated, it gives CASSLSAVPGELFF.

This clone was counted once. The gene calls are TRBV6-5 and TRBJ1-5; D gene ambiguous. The CDR3 has 13 residues. The germline V and J ends were trimmed by 7 bases and 8 bases, with 15 bases remaining between them. Germline V CDR1 and CDR2: MNHEY, SVGAGI. CDR3 sequence (DNA): TGTGCCAGCACCACCCAAACGAGGGAGCCCCAGCATTTT. Translating it yields CASTTQTREPQHF.

The rearrangement links TRBV7-2 to TRBJ2-3; TRBD2 matches 14 bases. Trimming removed 5 bases from V and 0 bases from J; junction bases left unmatched: 10. This CDR3 comprises 19 residues. Germline CDR1 is SGHTA and CDR2 is FQGNSA. CDR3: CASSRPGTSGSPSTDTQYF. As DNA, the CDR3 is TGTGCCAGCAGCCGTCCCGGGACTAGCGGGAGCCCTAGCACAGATACGCAGTATTTT.

This clone was seen only a few times. The chain uses TRBV7-9 and TRBJ1-1, with 9 bases identical to TRBD1. Losses at the gene ends were 6 bases for V and 4 bases for J; bases not matched to a gene: 6. CDR1 SEHNR and CDR2 FQNEAQ come from the germline V gene (reference sequence). This CDR3 comprises 14 residues. In DNA form, the CDR3 reads TGTGCCAGCAGACCACAGGGGGCCGTCACTGAAGCTTTCTTT. Amino acids: CASRPQGAVTEAFF.

The chain carries TRBV11-2 and TRBJ1-3, with no clear D. Trimming pared 1 base from V and 0 bases from J, leaving 7 bases between. The germline V gene encodes CDR1 SGHAT and CDR2 FQNNGV. The CDR3 consists of 15 residues. The CDR3 here is CASSLAGNSGNTIYF. The CDR3 nucleotides read TGTGCCAGCAGCTTAGCCGGGAACTCTGGAAACACCATATATTTT.

This sequence joins TRBV7-9 and TRBJ2-6; possibly TRBD1 for D (6 bases). This CDR3 has 17 residues. Germline V CDR1 and CDR2: SEHNR, FQNEAQ (reference sequence). Trimming cost V 2 bases and J 0 bases, with 11 bases left between them. Written as DNA, the CDR3 is TGTGCCAGCAGCTTACAGGGGAAGAGCTCTGGGGCCAACGTCCTGACTTTC. Amino acid sequence: CASSLQGKSSGANVLTF.